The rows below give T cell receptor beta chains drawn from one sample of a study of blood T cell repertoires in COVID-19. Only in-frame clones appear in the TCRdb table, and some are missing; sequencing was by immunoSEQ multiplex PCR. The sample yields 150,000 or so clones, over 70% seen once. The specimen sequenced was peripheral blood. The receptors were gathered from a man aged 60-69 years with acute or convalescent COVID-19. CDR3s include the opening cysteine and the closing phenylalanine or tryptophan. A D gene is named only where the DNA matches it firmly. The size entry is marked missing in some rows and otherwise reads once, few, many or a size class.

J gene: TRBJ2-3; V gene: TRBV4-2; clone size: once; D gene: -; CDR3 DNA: TGTGCCAGCAGCCAAGATCATGGCACAGATACGCAGTATTTT; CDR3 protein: CASSQDHGTDTQYF
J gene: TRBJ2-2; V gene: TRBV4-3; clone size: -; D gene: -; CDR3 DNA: TGCGCCAGCAGCCAAGATTTCACGAACACCGGGGAGCTGTTTTTT; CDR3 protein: CASSQDFTNTGELFF
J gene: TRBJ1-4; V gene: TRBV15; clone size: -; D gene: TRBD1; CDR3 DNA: TGTGCCACCAGCAGATCTACAGGGGTGACTAATGAAAAACTGTTTTTT; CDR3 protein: CATSRSTGVTNEKLFF
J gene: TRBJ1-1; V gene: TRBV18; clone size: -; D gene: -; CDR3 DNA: TGTGCCAGCTCACCGACTGAGGGCACTGAAGCTTTCTTT; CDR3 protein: CASSPTEGTEAFF
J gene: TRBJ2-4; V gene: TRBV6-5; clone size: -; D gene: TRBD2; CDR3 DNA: TGTGCCAGCAGATCTAGCGGGGGGTACAAAAACATTCAGTACTTC; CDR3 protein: CASRSSGGYKNIQYF
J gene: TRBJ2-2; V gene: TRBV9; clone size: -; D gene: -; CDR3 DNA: TGTGCCAGCAGCTTTCGCAAGGGGGTCGCGAACACCGGGGAGCTGTTTTTT; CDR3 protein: CASSFRKGVANTGELFF
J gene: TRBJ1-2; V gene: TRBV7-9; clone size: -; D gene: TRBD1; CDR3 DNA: TGTGCCAGCAGCTTAGGGACAGGGGCTTCTAACTATGGCTACACCTTC; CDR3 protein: CASSLGTGASNYGYTF
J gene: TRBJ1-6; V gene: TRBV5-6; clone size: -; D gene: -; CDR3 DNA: TGTGCCAGCAGCTTGTTTCGTTCACCCCTCCACTTT; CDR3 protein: CASSLFRSPLHF
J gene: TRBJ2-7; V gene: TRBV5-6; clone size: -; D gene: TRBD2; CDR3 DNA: TGTGCCAGCAGCTTGGCACGGACTAGCGGGGGGGCTCGGTACGAGCAGTACTTC; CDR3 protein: CASSLARTSGGARYEQYF
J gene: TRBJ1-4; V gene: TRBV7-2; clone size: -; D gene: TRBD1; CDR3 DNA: TGTGCCAGCAGCTTAGTAGGGACAGCAAGTGAAAAACTGTTTTTT; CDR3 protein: CASSLVGTASEKLFF